This TCR beta chain comes out of a study of Graves' ophthalmopathy and Graves' hyperthyroidism. General observations from the study: In separating ophthalmopathy from stable hyperthyroidism, a 13-signature model achieved 87.88% sensitivity and 75% to 84% specificity.

As regards this clonotype: The antigen is unknown.

The ends were cut back, 3 bases at V and 2 bases at J, with 11 bases in the middle. The germline CDR1 and CDR2 sequences are LNHDA and SQIVND (reference sequence). The CDR3 sequence is 14 residues long. The authors amplified TCR beta CDR3 regions, and they did so from RNA transcripts for repertoire sequencing. RT-PCR in the first round used HTBI primers; a second-round multiplex PCR followed. TCRdb itself ran the multiplex PCR reads through MiXCR, one entry per CDR3 protein. The repertoire consists of 620,000 or so distinct CDR3 sequences, with 22% occurring once and the leading ten covering about 6.6%.

V is TRBV19 and J is TRBJ2-7, with D tentatively TRBD2 (5 bases). The clonotype comes from a woman between 18 and 29 years old with stable Graves' hyperthyroidism. Some clones in this sample may be carry-over from other donors' samples. The sequenced sample consisted of peripheral blood. The CDR3 protein is CASSMGDTTYEQYF. CDR3 nucleotides: TGTGCCAGTAGTATGGGAGACACGACCTACGAGCAGTACTTC.